This TCR beta chain was identified during a study of blood T cells in healthy people across ages. The study isolated at least 7 million PBMCs from each sample. The V end was cut by 3 bases, the J end by 13 bases, with 34 bases between. This CDR3 is built from 19 residues. Germline assignment: CDR1 SGHTA and CDR2 FQGNSA. A sample-barcoded 5' primer and a J-beta primer mix were used in a second PCR of roughly 7 to 11 cycles. MiXCR, applied by TCRdb to the 5' RACE reads, yields one record per CDR3 protein. The table lists over 300,000 distinct CDR3 sequences, approximately 52% of them singletons. The source material was blood. The chain links TRBV7-2 to TRBJ2-1, with D possibly matching TRBD2 (5 bases). The receptor comes from a man in his fifties or sixties in good health. CDR3 residues: CASSFPRTAGRRNQETQFF. CDR3 nucleotides: TGTGCCAGCAGCTTCCCCCGCACCGCAGGTCGGAGGAACCAAGAGACCCAGTTCTTC.